Listed below are T cell receptor beta chains from one sample, sequenced in a study of shared clonotypes between healthy human individuals. Libraries were prepared by immunoSEQ multiplex PCR; TCRdb keeps only in-frame clonotypes and omits some of them. The sample lists around 2.1 million clones; approximately 94% were seen once. The sample was naive CD8+ T cells from PBMCs. These receptors all stem from a man between 18 and 35 years old in good health. Some clones in this sample may be carry-over from other donors' samples. Both conserved end residues are part of each CDR3. A D gene is named only where the DNA matches it firmly. Rows give clone size only sometimes, using once, few, many, or a class for an expanded clone.

V gene: TRBV18; CDR3 length: 17; clone size: NA; J gene: TRBJ2-3; D gene: TRBD1; CDR3 DNA: TGTGCCAGCTCACCAACTAAGGGACAGACTAGCACAGATACGCAGTATTTT; CDR3 protein: CASSPTKGQTSTDTQYF
V gene: TRBV29-1; CDR3 length: 13; clone size: NA; J gene: TRBJ1-5; D gene: TRBD1; CDR3 DNA: TGCAGCGCCGCCACAGGGGAGAATCAGCCCCAGCATTTT; CDR3 protein: CSAATGENQPQHF
V gene: TRBV27; CDR3 length: 14; clone size: NA; J gene: TRBJ2-2; D gene: NA; CDR3 DNA: TGTGCCAGCAGTTACCTAGCGAACACCGGGGAGCTGTTTTTT; CDR3 protein: CASSYLANTGELFF
V gene: TRBV29-1; CDR3 length: 13; clone size: NA; J gene: TRBJ2-2; D gene: NA; CDR3 DNA: TGCAGCGTCAACCCCTCGAACACCGGGGAGCTGTTTTTT; CDR3 protein: CSVNPSNTGELFF
V gene: TRBV21-1; CDR3 length: 14; clone size: once; J gene: TRBJ2-3; D gene: NA; CDR3 DNA: TGTGCCAGCAGCAAAGAGGTTACCCGAGATACGCAGTATTTT; CDR3 protein: CASSKEVTRDTQYF
V gene: TRBV28; CDR3 length: 14; clone size: NA; J gene: TRBJ1-1; D gene: NA; CDR3 DNA: TGTGCCAGCAGTCCCGAGACAGTGAACACTGAAGCTTTCTTT; CDR3 protein: CASSPETVNTEAFF
V gene: TRBV10-2; CDR3 length: 15; clone size: NA; J gene: TRBJ2-5; D gene: TRBD2; CDR3 DNA: TGCGCCAGCACGGGACTAGCGGGAGGTGGAGAGACCCAGTACTTC; CDR3 protein: CASTGLAGGGETQYF
V gene: TRBV5-1; CDR3 length: 14; clone size: NA; J gene: TRBJ1-1; D gene: NA; CDR3 DNA: TGCGCCAGCAGCTTGACAGGGTTGAACACTGAAGCTTTCTTT; CDR3 protein: CASSLTGLNTEAFF
V gene: TRBV4-3; CDR3 length: 14; clone size: NA; J gene: TRBJ2-2; D gene: NA; CDR3 DNA: TGCGCCAGCAGCCCCGGACTCAACACCGGGGAGCTGTTTTTT; CDR3 protein: CASSPGLNTGELFF
V gene: TRBV10-1; CDR3 length: 17; clone size: NA; J gene: TRBJ2-2; D gene: TRBD2; CDR3 DNA: TGCGCCAGCAGTGAGATGAGTCTAGCGGATAACACCGGGGAGCTGTTTTTT; CDR3 protein: CASSEMSLADNTGELFF
V gene: TRBV7-9; CDR3 length: 16; clone size: once; J gene: TRBJ1-4; D gene: TRBD1; CDR3 DNA: TGTGCCAGCAGTTTCCCCCGGACAGGCCGTAACGAAAAACTGTTTTTT; CDR3 protein: CASSFPRTGRNEKLFF
V gene: TRBV15; CDR3 length: 16; clone size: NA; J gene: TRBJ2-6; D gene: NA; CDR3 DNA: TGTGCCACCAGCAGAGGGGGTCGCTCTGGGGCCAACGTCCTGACTTTC; CDR3 protein: CATSRGGRSGANVLTF
V gene: TRBV4-3; CDR3 length: 17; clone size: NA; J gene: TRBJ2-1; D gene: TRBD2; CDR3 DNA: TGCGCCAGCAGCCCCATAGGACTAGCGGCCTCCTACAATGAGCAGTTCTTC; CDR3 protein: CASSPIGLAASYNEQFF
V gene: TRBV27; CDR3 length: 15; clone size: NA; J gene: TRBJ2-7; D gene: TRBD2; CDR3 DNA: TGTGCCAGCAGTTTAGCGGCGCGGGAGGGCCTGGAGCAGTACTTC; CDR3 protein: CASSLAAREGLEQYF
V gene: TRBV30; CDR3 length: 13; clone size: NA; J gene: TRBJ2-7; D gene: NA; CDR3 DNA: TGTGCCTGGAGTCCTACCCCGGGCCTCGAGCAGTACTTC; CDR3 protein: CAWSPTPGLEQYF
V gene: TRBV10-2; CDR3 length: 15; clone size: NA; J gene: TRBJ1-4; D gene: TRBD1; CDR3 DNA: TGCGCCAGCAGTGAAAGCAGGGGGGCTAATGAAAAACTGTTTTTT; CDR3 protein: CASSESRGANEKLFF
V gene: TRBV6-5; CDR3 length: 12; clone size: once; J gene: TRBJ2-1; D gene: NA; CDR3 DNA: TGTGCCAGCAGTCCTCTAGGCACTGAGCAGTTCTTC; CDR3 protein: CASSPLGTEQFF
V gene: TRBV14; CDR3 length: 15; clone size: NA; J gene: TRBJ1-1; D gene: NA; CDR3 DNA: TGTGCCAGCACCTCCCCAGGGGTCATGAACACTGAAGCTTTCTTT; CDR3 protein: CASTSPGVMNTEAFF
V gene: TRBV27; CDR3 length: 13; clone size: NA; J gene: TRBJ2-7; D gene: NA; CDR3 DNA: TGTGCCAGCAGTTTCTCAAGCAGGTACGAGCAGTACTTC; CDR3 protein: CASSFSSRYEQYF
V gene: TRBV10-3; CDR3 length: 14; clone size: NA; J gene: TRBJ1-4; D gene: NA; CDR3 DNA: TGTGCCATCAGATCGGACTCCCCCGGAGAAAAACTGTTTTTT; CDR3 protein: CAIRSDSPGEKLFF